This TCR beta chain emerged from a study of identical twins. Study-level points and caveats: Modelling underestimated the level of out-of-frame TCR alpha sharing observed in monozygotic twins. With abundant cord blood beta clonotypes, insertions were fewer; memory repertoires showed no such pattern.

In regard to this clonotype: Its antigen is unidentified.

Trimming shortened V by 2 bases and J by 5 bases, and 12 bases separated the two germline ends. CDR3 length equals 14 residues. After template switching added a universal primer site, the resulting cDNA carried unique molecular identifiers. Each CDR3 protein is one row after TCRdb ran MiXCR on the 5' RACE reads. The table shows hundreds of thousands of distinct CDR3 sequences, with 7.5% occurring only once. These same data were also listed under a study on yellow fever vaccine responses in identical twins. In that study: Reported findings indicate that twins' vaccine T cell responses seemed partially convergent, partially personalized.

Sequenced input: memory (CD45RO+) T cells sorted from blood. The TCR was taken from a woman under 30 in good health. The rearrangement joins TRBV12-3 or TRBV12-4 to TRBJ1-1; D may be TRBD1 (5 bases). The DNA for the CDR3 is TGTGCCAGCAGTTTATGGCAGGGTTTAACTGAAGCTTTCTTT. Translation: CASSLWQGLTEAFF.